The 28 T cell receptor beta chains listed next were all sequenced from one sample in a study of blood T cells in healthy people across ages. The authors ran a second PCR of 7 to 11 cycles using a sample-barcoded 5' primer and a J-beta primer mix. TCRdb fed the 5' RACE reads into MiXCR, producing one record per CDR3 protein. Among about 1,400,000 distinct CDR3 sequences, 42% were seen once, and the ten largest hold 7.9%. The material sequenced was blood. These receptor sequences come from a woman aged 18-30 years in good health.

The chain is built from TRBV30 and TRBJ2-2; D is unresolved. The CDR3 runs to 12 residues. Looked up from germline, CDR1 is GTSNPN and CDR2 is SVGIG (reference sequence). V dropped 7 bases and J dropped 5 bases, with 11 bases sitting between them. The DNA of the CDR3 is TGTGCCTTCAAGGTTGTGACCGGGGAGCTGTTTTTT. It is translated as CAFKVVTGELFF.

The chain recombines TRBV5-1 with TRBJ2-1, with a possible D match to TRBD2 (7 bases). Germline CDR1 is SGHRS and CDR2 is YFSETQ. V was pared by 4 bases and J by 2 bases, with 22 bases between. The CDR3 totals 18 residues. CDR3 protein: CASSDPLGWRGPYNEQFF. As DNA, the CDR3 is TGCGCCAGCAGCGATCCACTGGGCTGGCGGGGGCCCTACAATGAGCAGTTCTTC. Full variable domain (remainder filled in from reference TRBV5-1 and TRBJ2-1): KAGVTQTPRYLIKTRGQQVTLSCSPISGHRSVSWYQQTPGQGLQFLFEYFSETQRNKGNFPGRFSGRQFSNSRSEMNVSTLELGDSALYLCASSDPLGWRGPYNEQFFGPGTRLTVL.

Concerning this clonotype itself: This may stem from a read error, because a much larger clone lies one nucleotide away. V gene TRBV6-5 combines with J gene TRBJ1-1, with D unresolved. CDR3 length: 13 amino acids. Germline values: CDR1 MNHEY, CDR2 SVGAGI. V was shortened by 2 bases and J by 1 base, with 5 bases between the two germline ends. This CDR3 reads CASSYGKNTEAFF. In DNA form, the CDR3 reads TGTGCCAGCAGTTACGGGAAGAACACTGAAGCTTTCTTT.

The CDR3 sequence: CASSLSTDFYEQYF. DNA for the CDR3: TGTGCCAGCAGTTTAAGTACAGACTTCTACGAGCAGTACTTC. The chain links TRBV27 to TRBJ2-7; unclear D gene. CDR3 size: 14 residues. V lost 2 bases and J 3 bases, leaving 11 bases between the germline ends. Germline V gene lookup returns CDR1 MNHEY and CDR2 SMNVEV (reference sequence).

V gene TRBV12-3 or TRBV12-4 combines with J gene TRBJ1-2, with 7 bases fitting TRBD1. This CDR3 is 16 amino acids long. V dropped 2 bases and J dropped 2; count of bases not matched to a gene: 8. CDR3: CASSLFPTGTNYGYTF. CDR3 bases: TGTGCCAGCAGTTTATTCCCGACAGGGACCAACTATGGCTACACCTTC.

V usage is TRBV27 and J usage is TRBJ2-7; 8 nucleotides line up with TRBD1. Germline V lookup: CDR1 MNHEY, CDR2 SMNVEV (reference sequence). The CDR3 has 15 residues. V shed 8 bases and J 0 bases; nucleotides not matched to a gene: 9. As DNA, the CDR3 is TGTGCCAGCTCTCTGACAGGGGAAGGCTCCTACGAGCAGTACTTC. Its translation is CASSLTGEGSYEQYF.

V is TRBV7-3 and J is TRBJ2-1; D is ambiguous. Trimming shortened V by 4 bases and J by 0 bases, and 10 bases separated the two germline ends. Looked up from germline, CDR1 is SGHTA and CDR2 is FQGTGA. This CDR3 contains 15 residues. The CDR3 loop is CASSSNSFSYNEQFF. The CDR3 DNA sequence: TGTGCCAGCAGCTCTAACTCGTTCTCCTACAATGAGCAGTTCTTC.

This chain uses TRBV5-1 with TRBJ2-1, with unresolved D. This CDR3 region has 12 residues. The V gene lost 0 bases and the J gene lost 9 bases, with 7 bases spanning the gap. CDR1 and CDR2 from the germline V gene are SGHRS and YFSETQ. The CDR3 region is CASSLDTGEQFF. Here the CDR3 DNA reads TGCGCCAGCAGCTTGGATACCGGTGAGCAGTTCTTC.

This chain uses TRBV2 with TRBJ1-2; no reliable D call. Germline-derived CDR1 and CDR2 are SNHLY and FYNNEI. This CDR3 is built from 14 residues. V dropped 6 bases and J dropped 6 bases, with 17 bases sitting between them. CDR3 in DNA: TGTGCCAGCAGGGTTCAAGCACAGAACGATGGCTACACCTTC. Amino acid sequence: CASRVQAQNDGYTF.

This chain connects TRBV7-2 to TRBJ1-3; D is unresolved. Trimming took off 1 base at V and 4 bases at J, with 11 bases between the two ends. The CDR3 length is 15 residues. Germline CDR1 and CDR2: SGHTA and FQGNSA. CDR3 sequence: CASSLVPGAGNTIYF. For the CDR3, the DNA is TGTGCCAGCAGCTTAGTTCCGGGAGCCGGAAACACCATATATTTT.

The genes are TRBV9 and TRBJ1-5; D is ambiguous. The germline CDR1 and CDR2 sequences are SGDLS and YYNGEE. This CDR3 has 15 residues. V lost 4 bases and J 0 bases, leaving 11 bases between the germline ends. CDR3 in amino acids: CASSPRETSNQPQHF. The CDR3, as DNA: TGTGCCAGCAGCCCGCGGGAGACTAGCAATCAGCCCCAGCATTTT.

In DNA, the CDR3 is TGTGCCAGCAGTCTCCCTGGACAGGGCCGGCACGAGCAGTACTTC. It translates to CASSLPGQGRHEQYF. The chain employs TRBV27 and TRBJ2-7, with TRBD1 identical over 8 bases. The CDR3 contains 15 residues. Germline CDR1 MNHEY, CDR2 SMNVEV (reference sequence). V lost 5 bases, J lost 5 bases, and 11 bases stayed unmatched.

This clonotype was recorded once. This may come from a read error, since a much larger clone is one base off. This chain joins TRBV20-1 and TRBJ2-1, with D hard to call. The CDR3 is made up of 15 amino acids. The ends were cut back, 0 bases at V and 0 bases at J, with 9 bases in the middle. Per germline, CDR1 DFQATT and CDR2 SNEGSKA (reference sequence). The CDR3 loop is CSARDRRSSYNEQFF. CDR3 bases: TGCAGTGCTAGAGATCGCCGGAGCTCCTACAATGAGCAGTTCTTC.

This chain joins TRBV29-1 and TRBJ2-7; the D gene is possibly TRBD1 (6 bases). Looked up from germline, CDR1 is SQVTM and CDR2 is ANQGSEA. This CDR3 is 12 amino acids long. The CDR3 sequence: CVIRAGDYEQYF. DNA for the CDR3: TGCGTGATACGGGCAGGGGACTACGAGCAGTACTTC.

This clonotype came up a few times. This chain connects TRBV12-3 or TRBV12-4 to TRBJ2-5; D is possibly TRBD2 (5 bases). CDR3 length: 15 amino acids. Between the trimmed V and J ends, which lost 6 bases and 6 bases, there was a span of 20 bases. CDR3 amino acids: CASSSQLNEGKTQYF. The CDR3 region has the DNA TGTGCCAGCAGCTCGCAACTTAACGAGGGAAAGACCCAGTACTTC.

The chain carries TRBV11-2 and TRBJ1-2; TRBD1 aligns across 7 bases. V lost 7 bases and J lost 3; bases outside the gene matches: 8. The CDR3 consists of 14 residues. Germline-derived CDR1 and CDR2 are SGHAT and FQNNGV. DNA of the CDR3: TGTGCCAGCACCGAAACAGGGGACCACTATGGCTACACCTTC. Translation gives CASTETGDHYGYTF.

The DNA for the CDR3 is TGCAGTGTCCCACCATGGACTAGCGGGACTCGAGAGACCCAGTACTTC. It encodes CSVPPWTSGTRETQYF. The chain uses TRBV20-1 and TRBJ2-5; 12 bases are shared with TRBD2. Germline values: CDR1 DFQATT, CDR2 SNEGSKA (reference sequence). The CDR3 length is 16 residues. The trim removed 7 bases at V and 4 bases at J, leaving 13 bases unmatched.

This clonotype was counted between two and nine times. J is TRBJ1-1 and V is TRBV10-2; tentative D call: TRBD1 (5 bases). Germline CDR1 WSHSY, CDR2 SAAADI. The CDR3 spans 15 residues. Trimming removed 0 bases from V and 1 base from J, with 9 bases in between. CDR3 DNA: TGCGCCAGCAGTGAGTCTGGGGGGGGGAACACTGAAGCTTTCTTT. Residues: CASSESGGGNTEAFF.

This clonotype was observed a handful of times. The chain links TRBV27 to TRBJ2-1, with D possibly being TRBD2 (5 bases). Germline V gene lookup returns CDR1 MNHEY and CDR2 SMNVEV (reference sequence). CDR3 length equals 14 residues. Trimming cost V 4 bases and J 5 bases, with 12 bases left between them. Here the CDR3 reads CASSSRLPHNEQFF. In DNA, the CDR3 is TGTGCCAGCAGTTCCCGACTACCCCACAATGAGCAGTTCTTC.

This clonotype has only a few counts. CDR3 sequence (DNA): TGCAGTTCCTATGTGATGGATACGCAGTATTTT. As protein: CSSYVMDTQYF. This sequence joins TRBV20-1 and TRBJ2-3, with D hard to call. The CDR3 is made up of 11 amino acids. The germline gives CDR1 DFQATT, CDR2 SNEGSKA (reference sequence). V lost 8 bases and J lost 6, with 12 bases in between.

This sequence joins TRBV7-2 and TRBJ1-2; 8 bases agree with TRBD1. CDR3 length equals 16 residues. Per germline, CDR1 SGHTA and CDR2 FQGNSA. The V gene end was trimmed by 6 bases and the J gene end by 0 bases; junction bases not matched to a gene: 9. This CDR3 is CASSTDRVGANYGYTF. The DNA of the CDR3 is TGTGCCAGCAGTACGGACAGGGTTGGAGCTAACTATGGCTACACCTTC.

Concerning this clonotype: Relative to the germline gene, one junction end is altered; a read error may explain this. The rearrangement uses TRBV12-3 or TRBV12-4 and TRBJ2-5, with 10 bases aligning to TRBD2. This CDR3 is 14 amino acids long. CDR3 protein: CASSLAGAVETQYF. The CDR3 DNA reads as TGCGCCAGCAGCCTAGCGGGAGCAGTGGAGACCCAGTACTTC.

The rearrangement joins TRBV5-6 to TRBJ2-7, with 10 bases aligning to TRBD2. V gave up 0 bases and J gave up 7 bases; unmatched junction bases: 13. Germline assignment: CDR1 SGHDT and CDR2 YYEEEE. The CDR3 is 17 residues long. This CDR3 reads CASSLASGRGSYNEQYF. The CDR3 nucleotides are TGTGCCAGCAGCTTGGCTAGCGGGAGAGGTTCCTACAATGAGCAGTACTTC.

This clonotype was recorded once. The chain is built from TRBV11-2 and TRBJ2-3, with 10 nucleotides matching TRBD2. The CDR3 extends over 17 amino acids. CDR1 is SGHAT and CDR2 is FQNNGV in the germline V gene. J lost 5 bases, V lost 5 bases, and 13 bases had no gene match. The CDR3 here is CASSPDLSGRAKDTQYF. In nucleotides, the CDR3 is TGTGCCAGCAGCCCGGATTTGAGCGGGAGGGCCAAAGATACGCAGTATTTT.

The chain has TRBV3-1 and TRBJ1-2; D is ambiguous. This CDR3 has 14 residues. Per germline, CDR1 LGHDT and CDR2 YNNKEL (reference sequence). Between the trimmed V and J ends, which lost 0 bases and 7 bases, there was a span of 12 bases. The CDR3 DNA follows: TGTGCCAGCAGCCAAGATGGGCGAGGGAGTGGCTACACCTTC. Its translation is CASSQDGRGSGYTF.

Only one count was recorded for this clonotype. The chain joins TRBV27 to TRBJ2-5; tentative D call: TRBD1 (5 bases). V lost 8 bases, J lost 4 bases, and 20 bases lay in between. CDR3 length: 15 residues. Per the germline V gene, CDR1 is MNHEY and CDR2 is SMNVEV (reference sequence). The CDR3 loop is CASRLRESRGETQYF. CDR3 nucleotide sequence: TGTGCCAGCCGACTCAGGGAATCCAGAGGAGAGACCCAGTACTTC.

This chain connects TRBV5-1 to TRBJ1-2, with no clear D. V was pared by 4 bases and J by 6 bases, with 16 bases between. This CDR3 comprises 14 residues. Per germline, CDR1 SGHRS and CDR2 YFSETQ. CDR3 sequence (DNA): TGCGCCAGCAGCCGCAACGCGGGAGGTAATGGCTACACCTTC. This gives the protein CASSRNAGGNGYTF.

The chain joins TRBV12-3 or TRBV12-4 to TRBJ2-1, with D maybe TRBD1 (5 bases). The germline V and J ends were trimmed by 4 bases and 3 bases, with 13 bases remaining between them. The CDR3 runs to 15 residues. CDR3 sequence: CASSYSGLVYNEQFF. The CDR3, as DNA: TGTGCCAGCAGTTACTCAGGGCTAGTCTACAATGAGCAGTTCTTC.